The rows below give T cell receptor beta chains drawn from one sample of a study of cytomegalovirus exposure and HLA in healthy donors. The assay was immunoSEQ multiplex PCR, and TCRdb's table has in-frame clones only and misses some. The sample has approximately 100,000 clones, roughly 82% seen once. Sample: PBMCs. The receptors stem from a man in his forties in good health and CMV-seropositive. Both conserved end residues are part of each CDR3. A D gene is named only where the DNA matches it firmly. Only some rows state a clone size, as once, few, many or a class for expanded clones.

CDR3aa | CDR3nt | abundance | d_gene | j_gene | v_gene | len
CASSPSGQGTDGPQHF | TGTGCCAGCTCACCTAGCGGACAGGGAACAGATGGACCCCAGCATTTT | NA | TRBD1 | TRBJ1-5 | TRBV18 | 16
CSSTPAVVIYGYTF | TGTTCCAGCACCCCAGCGGTGGTGATCTATGGCTACACCTTC | once | NA | TRBJ1-2 | TRBV7-9 | 14
CASSLTGGRSGANVLTF | TGTGCCAGCAGCCTGACAGGGGGCCGGTCTGGGGCCAACGTCCTGACTTTC | NA | TRBD1 | TRBJ2-6 | TRBV28 | 17
CASRPGATDTQYF | TGTGCCAGCAGACCGGGTGCCACAGATACGCAGTATTTT | NA | NA | TRBJ2-3 | TRBV2 | 13
CASSPQAGPGETQYF | TGTGCCAGCAGCCCCCAGGCGGGGCCGGGGGAGACCCAGTACTTC | NA | NA | TRBJ2-5 | TRBV7-3 | 15
CASSLAGGQYNEQFF | TGTGCCAGCAGCTTAGCCGGGGGTCAATACAATGAGCAGTTCTTC | NA | NA | TRBJ2-1 | TRBV7-6 | 15
CASSIDRQGVNTDTQYF | TGTGCCAGTAGTATAGATCGGCAGGGGGTGAACACAGATACGCAGTATTTT | NA | TRBD1 | TRBJ2-3 | TRBV19 | 17
CATSRETTISYEQYF | TGTGCCACCAGCAGAGAGACAACCATCTCCTACGAGCAGTACTTC | NA | NA | TRBJ2-7 | TRBV15 | 15
CASSLATGTGASYEQYF | TGTGCCAGCAGCTTAGCGACCGGGACAGGGGCTTCCTACGAGCAGTACTTC | NA | TRBD1 | TRBJ2-7 | TRBV7-9 | 17
CASSGERGQRGEQFF | TGTGCCAGCAGCGGGGAAAGGGGTCAGCGCGGTGAGCAGTTCTTC | NA | NA | TRBJ2-1 | TRBV5-6 | 15
CASSPVGGLNTEAFF | TGTGCCAGCTCACCAGTAGGGGGTCTGAACACTGAAGCTTTCTTT | NA | NA | TRBJ1-1 | TRBV18 | 15
CASSLGTGYGYTF | TGCGCCAGCAGCTTGGGTACAGGCTATGGCTACACCTTC | NA | NA | TRBJ1-2 | TRBV5-1 | 13
CASSLVWTDLYSGANVLTF | TGTGCCAGCAGCTTAGTCTGGACAGACCTTTACTCTGGGGCCAACGTCCTGACTTTC | NA | NA | TRBJ2-6 | TRBV7-8 | 19
CASRGGGAHETQYF | TGTGCCAGCAGGGGAGGGGGGGCCCACGAGACCCAGTACTTC | few | NA | TRBJ2-5 | TRBV28 | 14
CASSQAGGRIYSAFF | TGTGCCAGCAGCCAGGCGGGGGGCAGAATTTATTCAGCTTTCTTT | NA | NA | TRBJ1-1 | TRBV7-2 | 15
CASSASMDSGTDTQYF | TGTGCCAGCAGCGCGAGTATGGACTCCGGGACAGATACGCAGTATTTT | NA | NA | TRBJ2-3 | TRBV9 | 16
CASSLGPQGGTDTQYF | TGTGCCAGCAGCTTAGGCCCGCAAGGGGGCACAGATACGCAGTATTTT | NA | NA | TRBJ2-3 | TRBV11-3 | 16
CASSAGEKLFF | TGTGCCAGCAGCGCAGGGGAAAAACTGTTTTTT | NA | NA | TRBJ1-4 | TRBV11-2 | 11
CASQAVQETQYF | TGTGCAAGTCAGGCAGTTCAAGAGACCCAGTACTTC | NA | NA | TRBJ2-5 | TRBV7-9 | 12
CASSPTRVGLRGYTF | TGTGCCAGCAGCCCAACCCGTGTAGGCCTGCGGGGCTACACCTTC | NA | NA | TRBJ1-2 | TRBV7-9 | 15
CASSSPLTGTSGGGQETQYF | TGTGCCAGCAGTAGCCCACTAACCGGGACTAGCGGGGGAGGACAAGAGACCCAGTACTTC | NA | TRBD2 | TRBJ2-5 | TRBV27 | 20
CATFMRGGRPDTQYF | TGTGCCACCTTTATGAGGGGGGGGAGGCCAGATACGCAGTATTTT | NA | NA | TRBJ2-3 | TRBV28 | 15
CASSNPPGQTYTGELFF | TGTGCCAGCAGCAATCCTCCGGGACAGACCTACACCGGGGAGCTGTTTTTT | NA | NA | TRBJ2-2 | TRBV21-1 | 17
CASSVGVSGGFDEQFF | TGTGCCAGCAGCGTAGGGGTTAGCGGGGGATTTGATGAGCAGTTCTTC | once | TRBD2 | TRBJ2-1 | TRBV9 | 16
CASSQESGVLGYTF | TGCGCCAGCAGCCAAGAATCGGGGGTTCTTGGCTACACCTTC | NA | NA | TRBJ1-2 | TRBV4-1 | 14
CASKKGQGNEQYF | TGTGCCAGCAAGAAAGGACAGGGGAACGAGCAGTACTTC | NA | TRBD1 | TRBJ2-7 | TRBV2 | 13
CASSSGSYNEQFF | TGTGCCAGCAGTAGCGGAAGCTACAATGAGCAGTTCTTC | NA | NA | TRBJ2-1 | TRBV27 | 13
CSASSGLEAFF | TGCAGTGCTAGCTCAGGGCTTGAAGCTTTCTTT | NA | NA | TRBJ1-1 | TRBV20-1 | 11
CASSGTDRAINYGYTF | TGTGCCAGCTCGGGCACGGACAGGGCGATTAACTATGGCTACACCTTC | NA | TRBD1 | TRBJ1-2 | TRBV18 | 16
CASSLVAGNPLHF | TGTGCCAGCAGCTTAGTGGCGGGGAATCCCCTCCACTTT | NA | NA | TRBJ1-6 | TRBV7-6 | 13
CASSGGQSNTIYF | TGTGCCAGCAGCGGCGGACAGAGCAACACCATATATTTT | NA | NA | TRBJ1-3 | TRBV9 | 13
CASRAFRQENEKLFF | TGTGCCAGTAGGGCTTTCCGGCAGGAAAATGAAAAACTGTTTTTT | NA | NA | TRBJ1-4 | TRBV19 | 15
CASSTDRRPDPLHF | TGTGCCAGTAGTACAGACAGGCGCCCAGATCCCCTCCACTTT | few | NA | TRBJ1-6 | TRBV19 | 14
CASSRQGWELFF | TGTGCCAGTAGTCGACAGGGATGGGAGCTGTTTTTT | NA | TRBD1 | TRBJ2-2 | TRBV19 | 12
CASSLAGVGPYEQYF | TGCGCCAGCAGCTTAGCAGGGGTGGGTCCGTACGAGCAGTACTTC | NA | NA | TRBJ2-7 | TRBV5-1 | 15
CASSLRQTGRGSNEKLFF | TGCGCCAGCAGCCTCCGACAGACCGGGAGGGGGTCGAATGAAAAACTGTTTTTT | NA | NA | TRBJ1-4 | TRBV4-1 | 18
CASSMGHGYEQYF | TGTGCCAGTAGTATGGGGCACGGCTACGAGCAGTACTTC | NA | NA | TRBJ2-7 | TRBV19 | 13
CAGGLLGRDEQYF | TGTGCCGGGGGGCTACTCGGGAGGGACGAGCAGTACTTC | NA | TRBD2 | TRBJ2-7 | TRBV2 | 13
CASMGTGYSNQPQHF | TGTGCCAGCATGGGGACAGGCTATAGCAATCAGCCCCAGCATTTT | NA | TRBD1 | TRBJ1-5 | TRBV28 | 15
CATSLSVHSGNTIYF | TGTGCCACTTCACTTTCGGTTCACTCTGGAAACACCATATATTTT | once | NA | TRBJ1-3 | TRBV15 | 15
CASSVPGQGSGYGYTF | TGTGCCAGCAGCGTCCCGGGACAGGGATCCGGCTATGGCTACACCTTC | few | TRBD1 | TRBJ1-2 | TRBV7-2 | 16
CASSPGPGTGTGEQFF | TGTGCCAGCTCCCCCGGTCCCGGGACAGGGACCGGTGAGCAGTTCTTC | NA | TRBD1 | TRBJ2-1 | TRBV18 | 16
CASNLPSFPPTGELFF | TGTGCCAGCAATTTACCCAGTTTCCCCCCAACCGGGGAGCTGTTTTTT | NA | NA | TRBJ2-2 | TRBV27 | 16
CASSQPRTGGNYGYTF | TGCGCCAGCAGCCAACCGAGGACAGGGGGTAACTATGGCTACACCTTC | NA | TRBD1 | TRBJ1-2 | TRBV4-1 | 16
CASSLRDSETGELFF | TGTGCCAGCAGCTTACGGGACAGCGAGACCGGGGAGCTGTTTTTT | NA | TRBD1 | TRBJ2-2 | TRBV7-9 | 15
CASSLAEGGTQETQYF | TGTGCCAGCAGCTTAGCGGAGGGAGGGACCCAAGAGACCCAGTACTTC | NA | TRBD2 | TRBJ2-5 | TRBV11-1 | 16
CASDDRSSYNSPLHF | TGTGCCAGCGATGACAGGAGCTCCTATAATTCACCCCTCCACTTT | few | NA | TRBJ1-6 | TRBV5-5 | 15
CASSPHRSGGAGGEQFF | TGTGCCAGCAGCCCCCACCGGAGCGGGGGGGCCGGGGGTGAGCAGTTCTTC | once | TRBD2 | TRBJ2-1 | TRBV7-3 | 17
CASSIRQVYVGEAFF | TGTGCCAGCAGCATACGACAGGTATACGTCGGTGAAGCTTTCTTT | NA | NA | TRBJ1-1 | TRBV5-6 | 15
CASSPGVSGELFF | TGTGCCAGCAGCCCAGGGGTGTCCGGGGAGCTGTTTTTT | NA | NA | TRBJ2-2 | TRBV7-3 | 13
CASSLRQGKNIQYF | TGTGCCAGCAGCCTGCGACAGGGCAAAAACATTCAGTACTTC | few | TRBD1 | TRBJ2-4 | TRBV5-6 | 14
CASSQGLEPAGANVLTF | TGCGCCAGCAGCCAAGGGCTAGAACCTGCTGGGGCCAACGTCCTGACTTTC | NA | NA | TRBJ2-6 | TRBV4-1 | 17
CASSIGTYRADTQYF | TGTGCCAGCAGCATTGGAACTTACCGGGCAGATACGCAGTATTTT | NA | NA | TRBJ2-3 | TRBV2 | 15